These T cell receptor beta chains were read from a single sample in a study of blood T cell repertoires in COVID-19. The protocol was immunoSEQ multiplex PCR, while the TCRdb copy is restricted to in-frame clones and leaves out a portion. The sample yields under 150,000 clones, roughly 80% seen once. Sequenced: peripheral blood. The receptors originated from an older woman with acute or convalescent COVID-19. Both conserved end residues are part of each CDR3. Fields, in order: J gene, D gene, clone size, V gene, CDR3 DNA, CDR3 protein. The D gene is left open where the match is weak. Size tells how often a clone was seen (once, few, many) or the class of an expanded clone, and some rows leave it out.

j_call: TRBJ1-6; d_call: TRBD1; clone_size: NA; v_call: TRBV10-3; cdr3_nt: TGTGCCATCAGTGCGACAGGGGAGACCCTCCACTTT; cdr3_aa: CAISATGETLHF
j_call: TRBJ2-7; d_call: NA; clone_size: NA; v_call: TRBV6-5; cdr3_nt: TGTGCCAGCAGCGCCTTGGGCGACCCCTACGAGCAGTACTTC; cdr3_aa: CASSALGDPYEQYF
j_call: TRBJ1-2; d_call: TRBD1; clone_size: NA; v_call: TRBV19; cdr3_nt: TGTGCCAGTAGTATAGTGAAGGGGGCGAGTCCGGGTGGCTACACCTTC; cdr3_aa: CASSIVKGASPGGYTF
j_call: TRBJ1-6; d_call: TRBD1; clone_size: NA; v_call: TRBV9; cdr3_nt: TGTGCCAGCAGCACCGGACAGGTGATTAATTCACCCCTCCACTTT; cdr3_aa: CASSTGQVINSPLHF
j_call: TRBJ2-7; d_call: NA; clone_size: NA; v_call: TRBV19; cdr3_nt: TGTGCCAGTAGTATAGCGGTGACCTACGAGCAGTACTTC; cdr3_aa: CASSIAVTYEQYF
j_call: TRBJ1-5; d_call: NA; clone_size: NA; v_call: TRBV11-2; cdr3_nt: TGTGCCAGCAGCTTAGCGGCGGGGCTGAGCAATCAGCCCCAGCATTTT; cdr3_aa: CASSLAAGLSNQPQHF
j_call: TRBJ2-1; d_call: NA; clone_size: NA; v_call: TRBV9; cdr3_nt: TGTGCCAGCAGCGTAGATGGAAGGGAGGCCTACCGGTTCTTC; cdr3_aa: CASSVDGREAYRFF
j_call: TRBJ1-5; d_call: NA; clone_size: NA; v_call: TRBV10-3; cdr3_nt: TGTGCCATCAGTGGACACTTAGGAAATCAGCCCCAGCATTTT; cdr3_aa: CAISGHLGNQPQHF
j_call: TRBJ2-7; d_call: NA; clone_size: NA; v_call: TRBV7-8; cdr3_nt: TGTGCCAGCAGCCCCGACGTGGCAGCGTCTTACGAGCAGTACTTC; cdr3_aa: CASSPDVAASYEQYF
j_call: TRBJ2-3; d_call: NA; clone_size: NA; v_call: TRBV27; cdr3_nt: TGTGCCAGCAGTTTTATAGGCACAGATACGCAGTATTTT; cdr3_aa: CASSFIGTDTQYF
j_call: TRBJ1-6; d_call: TRBD1; clone_size: NA; v_call: TRBV27; cdr3_nt: TGTGCCAGCAGTTTTTTCGGGGGGGAACAGGGGCGAAATTCACCCCTCCACTTT; cdr3_aa: CASSFFGGEQGRNSPLHF
j_call: TRBJ1-6; d_call: TRBD1; clone_size: NA; v_call: TRBV5-1; cdr3_nt: TGCGCCAGCAACCCCGGGGACAGGGGCGCTAATTCACCCCTCCACTTT; cdr3_aa: CASNPGDRGANSPLHF
j_call: TRBJ1-6; d_call: TRBD1; clone_size: NA; v_call: TRBV7-9; cdr3_nt: TGTGCCAGCAGAGGCGACAGGGGCGATTCACCCCTCCACTTT; cdr3_aa: CASRGDRGDSPLHF
j_call: TRBJ1-2; d_call: NA; clone_size: NA; v_call: TRBV7-2; cdr3_nt: TGTGCCAGCAGCTTAGGGGGCAGTGGCTATGGCTACACCTTC; cdr3_aa: CASSLGGSGYGYTF
j_call: TRBJ1-6; d_call: NA; clone_size: NA; v_call: TRBV30; cdr3_nt: TGTGCCTGGAGTCCCGGGTCGACGGGTAATTCACCCCTCCACTTT; cdr3_aa: CAWSPGSTGNSPLHF
j_call: TRBJ2-3; d_call: TRBD1; clone_size: NA; v_call: TRBV27; cdr3_nt: TGTGCCAGCAGTCGACAGGGGATCACAGATACGCAGTATTTT; cdr3_aa: CASSRQGITDTQYF
j_call: TRBJ2-7; d_call: NA; clone_size: NA; v_call: TRBV28; cdr3_nt: TGTGCCACCCTCGCAAACGCGAACTACGAGCAGTACTTC; cdr3_aa: CATLANANYEQYF
j_call: TRBJ2-5; d_call: TRBD2; clone_size: many; v_call: TRBV7-8; cdr3_nt: TGTGCCAGCAGCTTAGTGGCGGTAGTGGGAGGGCGAGAGACCCAGTACTTC; cdr3_aa: CASSLVAVVGGRETQYF
j_call: TRBJ2-7; d_call: TRBD1; clone_size: NA; v_call: TRBV16; cdr3_nt: TGTGCCAGCAGCCAATCCGTCAGGGGGCTCGAGCAGTACTTC; cdr3_aa: CASSQSVRGLEQYF
j_call: TRBJ2-1; d_call: NA; clone_size: NA; v_call: TRBV12-3/TRBV12-4; cdr3_nt: TGTGCCAGCAGTTTGCCCGGGGGCAATGAGCAGTTCTTC; cdr3_aa: CASSLPGGNEQFF
j_call: TRBJ2-2; d_call: NA; clone_size: NA; v_call: TRBV7-3; cdr3_nt: TGTGCCAGCAGCTTAACTAGTACCGGGGAGCTGTTTTTT; cdr3_aa: CASSLTSTGELFF
j_call: TRBJ2-1; d_call: TRBD1; clone_size: NA; v_call: TRBV5-1; cdr3_nt: TGCGCCAGCAGCATACAGGGGCCGGCGAATGAGCAGTTCTTC; cdr3_aa: CASSIQGPANEQFF
j_call: TRBJ2-7; d_call: NA; clone_size: NA; v_call: TRBV18; cdr3_nt: TGTGCCAGCTCACCGCCGAGGGGGACAACCTACCACGAGCAGTACTTC; cdr3_aa: CASSPPRGTTYHEQYF
j_call: TRBJ1-1; d_call: TRBD1; clone_size: NA; v_call: TRBV12-3/TRBV12-4; cdr3_nt: TGTGCCAGCATGGGGGACAGGCTCGTGGGAGCTTTCTTT; cdr3_aa: CASMGDRLVGAFF
j_call: TRBJ1-1; d_call: TRBD1; clone_size: NA; v_call: TRBV7-9; cdr3_nt: TGTGCCAGCAGCTTAGAGGCAGGGGGTGGCACTGAAGCTTTCTTT; cdr3_aa: CASSLEAGGGTEAFF
j_call: TRBJ2-7; d_call: NA; clone_size: NA; v_call: TRBV6-5; cdr3_nt: TGTGCCCTGAGACCCGACATGATGAGCTCCTACGAGCAGTACTTC; cdr3_aa: CALRPDMMSSYEQYF
j_call: TRBJ2-1; d_call: TRBD2; clone_size: NA; v_call: TRBV7-3; cdr3_nt: TGTGCCAGCAGCTTACGTCTAGCGGGAGGGCCGGTCCACAATGAGCAGTTCTTC; cdr3_aa: CASSLRLAGGPVHNEQFF
j_call: TRBJ2-3; d_call: NA; clone_size: few; v_call: TRBV24-1; cdr3_nt: TGTGCCACCAGTGAGTCCGGGTCCCGCCAGTATTTT; cdr3_aa: CATSESGSRQYF
j_call: TRBJ2-2; d_call: TRBD1; clone_size: NA; v_call: TRBV2; cdr3_nt: TGTGCCAGCAGTGAAACGGGGACAGGGGTGGCCGGGGAGCTGTTTTTT; cdr3_aa: CASSETGTGVAGELFF
j_call: TRBJ2-5; d_call: NA; clone_size: NA; v_call: TRBV3-1/TRBV3-2; cdr3_nt: TGTGCCAGCAGCCACGCGGGAGAGACCCAGTACTTC; cdr3_aa: CASSHAGETQYF
j_call: TRBJ2-7; d_call: TRBD2; clone_size: few; v_call: TRBV11-2; cdr3_nt: TGTGCCAGCAGCTTATCTGGCGCGGCTAGCGGGACCACCTACGAGCAGTACTTC; cdr3_aa: CASSLSGAASGTTYEQYF
j_call: TRBJ2-1; d_call: NA; clone_size: NA; v_call: TRBV7-6; cdr3_nt: TGTGCCAGCAGCTTACAAGCTCCTACGGCCTACAATGAGCAGTTCTTC; cdr3_aa: CASSLQAPTAYNEQFF
j_call: TRBJ2-7; d_call: TRBD2; clone_size: NA; v_call: TRBV11-2; cdr3_nt: TGTGCCAGCAGCTTTGGACTAGCGATCCTCTACGAGCAGTACTTC; cdr3_aa: CASSFGLAILYEQYF
j_call: TRBJ2-3; d_call: TRBD2; clone_size: NA; v_call: TRBV27; cdr3_nt: TGTGCCAGCAGTCCTATACCCCTTCGACTAGCGGGAGACACAGATACGCAGTATTTT; cdr3_aa: CASSPIPLRLAGDTDTQYF
j_call: TRBJ2-1; d_call: TRBD1; clone_size: NA; v_call: TRBV24-1; cdr3_nt: TGTGCCACCAGTGATGGCAGGGACAGGGTCCGCAATGAGCAGTTCTTC; cdr3_aa: CATSDGRDRVRNEQFF
j_call: TRBJ1-1; d_call: NA; clone_size: many; v_call: TRBV4-1; cdr3_nt: TGCGCCAGCAGCCATCACCCGGGACAACGGGCGCGAGGCGAGACTGTCGGTAAAGCTTTCTTT; cdr3_aa: CASSHHPGQRARGETVGKAFF
j_call: TRBJ1-4; d_call: NA; clone_size: NA; v_call: TRBV5-5; cdr3_nt: TGTGCCAGCAGCTCAAAGGGGCTCGGGCAGGGTCAAACAACTAATGAAAAACTGTTTTTT; cdr3_aa: CASSSKGLGQGQTTNEKLFF
j_call: TRBJ1-5; d_call: NA; clone_size: NA; v_call: TRBV6-2/TRBV6-3; cdr3_nt: TGTGCCAGCAGTCCCCCGGCTGTCAGGGGCAATCAGCCCCAGCATTTT; cdr3_aa: CASSPPAVRGNQPQHF
j_call: TRBJ1-6; d_call: TRBD1; clone_size: NA; v_call: TRBV27; cdr3_nt: TGTGCCAGCCTTTTCGGGACAGTCCCGATCTATTATAATTCACCCCTCCACTTT; cdr3_aa: CASLFGTVPIYYNSPLHF
j_call: TRBJ2-1; d_call: TRBD1; clone_size: NA; v_call: TRBV24-1; cdr3_nt: TGTGCCACCAGTGATTCTACCCCAGACAGGGGCAGATACAATGAGCAGTTCTTC; cdr3_aa: CATSDSTPDRGRYNEQFF
j_call: TRBJ1-3; d_call: NA; clone_size: NA; v_call: TRBV6-6; cdr3_nt: TGTGCCAGCAGTTCTTACAACCACCCCTCTGGAAACACCATATATTTT; cdr3_aa: CASSSYNHPSGNTIYF
j_call: TRBJ1-3; d_call: NA; clone_size: few; v_call: TRBV30; cdr3_nt: TGTGCCTGGGGAGGGGCGGGAAACACCATATATTTT; cdr3_aa: CAWGGAGNTIYF
j_call: TRBJ1-4; d_call: NA; clone_size: NA; v_call: TRBV30; cdr3_nt: TGTGCCTACAAAGGGGGGGGCCGTGGAGAAAAACTGTTTTTT; cdr3_aa: CAYKGGGRGEKLFF
j_call: TRBJ2-3; d_call: TRBD1; clone_size: NA; v_call: TRBV7-6; cdr3_nt: TGTGCCAGCAGCCTCCGGGACAGTCGGACAGATACGCAGTATTTT; cdr3_aa: CASSLRDSRTDTQYF
j_call: TRBJ1-6; d_call: NA; clone_size: NA; v_call: TRBV4-3; cdr3_nt: TGCGCCAGCAGCCAAGATCCCCACAGACAGAATTCACCCCTCCACTTT; cdr3_aa: CASSQDPHRQNSPLHF
j_call: TRBJ2-5; d_call: NA; clone_size: NA; v_call: TRBV10-2; cdr3_nt: TGCGCCAGCAGTGAGTTCACAGAAGAGACCCAGTACTTC; cdr3_aa: CASSEFTEETQYF
j_call: TRBJ2-6; d_call: NA; clone_size: NA; v_call: TRBV9; cdr3_nt: TGTGCCAGCAGCGTTCTAGTCACTGGGGCCAACGTCCTGACTTTC; cdr3_aa: CASSVLVTGANVLTF
j_call: TRBJ2-7; d_call: TRBD2; clone_size: NA; v_call: TRBV7-7; cdr3_nt: TGTGCCAGCAGCTTAGCCGCGGGAGGAAGCTACGAGCAGTACTTC; cdr3_aa: CASSLAAGGSYEQYF
j_call: TRBJ2-2; d_call: NA; clone_size: NA; v_call: TRBV28; cdr3_nt: TGTGCCAGCAGTTTATCGGGTCGGACCGGGGAGCTGTTTTTT; cdr3_aa: CASSLSGRTGELFF
j_call: TRBJ2-1; d_call: TRBD2; clone_size: NA; v_call: TRBV5-4; cdr3_nt: TGTGCCAGCAGCCCAAGCGGGAGCCTCTACAATGAGCAGTTCTTC; cdr3_aa: CASSPSGSLYNEQFF
j_call: TRBJ1-5; d_call: TRBD1; clone_size: NA; v_call: TRBV9; cdr3_nt: TGTGCCAGCAGCGTAGTTTGGGTAGGGACAGGGGGCAATCAGCCCCAGCATTTT; cdr3_aa: CASSVVWVGTGGNQPQHF
j_call: TRBJ2-1; d_call: TRBD2; clone_size: NA; v_call: TRBV9; cdr3_nt: TGTGCCAGCAGCGTAGGAGGACTAGATGGTAATGAGCAGTTCTTC; cdr3_aa: CASSVGGLDGNEQFF
j_call: TRBJ1-4; d_call: NA; clone_size: NA; v_call: TRBV20-1; cdr3_nt: TGCAGTGCTAGAATAAATGAAAAACTGTTTTTT; cdr3_aa: CSARINEKLFF
j_call: TRBJ1-1; d_call: NA; clone_size: NA; v_call: TRBV7-9; cdr3_nt: TGTGCCAGCAGCTTAGCAGCGAGTGGGACTGAAGCTTTCTTT; cdr3_aa: CASSLAASGTEAFF
j_call: TRBJ2-2; d_call: NA; clone_size: NA; v_call: TRBV27; cdr3_nt: TGTGCCAGCAGTCTAAACAGGGACACCGGGGAGCTGTTTTTT; cdr3_aa: CASSLNRDTGELFF
j_call: TRBJ1-2; d_call: TRBD1; clone_size: NA; v_call: TRBV7-2; cdr3_nt: TGTGCCAGCAGCTCCACCGGGACAGGGTTTGGCTACACCTTC; cdr3_aa: CASSSTGTGFGYTF
j_call: TRBJ1-1; d_call: NA; clone_size: NA; v_call: TRBV6-5; cdr3_nt: TGTGCCAGCAGTTCATCTCAGGGAAGCACTGAAGCTTTCTTT; cdr3_aa: CASSSSQGSTEAFF
j_call: TRBJ2-2; d_call: TRBD1; clone_size: NA; v_call: TRBV3-1/TRBV3-2; cdr3_nt: TGTGCCAGTCTTCCTAATCTAGGGACAGGGGACGGGGAGCTGTTTTTT; cdr3_aa: CASLPNLGTGDGELFF
j_call: TRBJ1-5; d_call: TRBD1; clone_size: NA; v_call: TRBV10-3; cdr3_nt: TGTGCCACTCAGGGACAGAGAGATCAGCCCCAGCATTTT; cdr3_aa: CATQGQRDQPQHF
j_call: TRBJ1-1; d_call: NA; clone_size: NA; v_call: TRBV29-1; cdr3_nt: TGCAGCGTAAAAGAGGGTAACACTGAAGCTTTCTTT; cdr3_aa: CSVKEGNTEAFF